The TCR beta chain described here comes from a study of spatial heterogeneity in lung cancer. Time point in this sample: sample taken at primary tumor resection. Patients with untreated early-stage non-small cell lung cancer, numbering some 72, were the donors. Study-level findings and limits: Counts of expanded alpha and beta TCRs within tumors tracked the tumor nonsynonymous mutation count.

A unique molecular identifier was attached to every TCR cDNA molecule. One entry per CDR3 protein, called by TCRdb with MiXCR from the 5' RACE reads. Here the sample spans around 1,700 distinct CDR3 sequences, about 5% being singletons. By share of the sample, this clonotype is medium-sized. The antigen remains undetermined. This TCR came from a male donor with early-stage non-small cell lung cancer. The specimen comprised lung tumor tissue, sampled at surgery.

The CDR3 reads CASGRQGGSEQYF. The CDR3 bases are TGTGCCAGCGGCCGCCAGGGCGGGAGCGAGCAGTACTTC. V and J are TRBV11-1 and TRBJ2-7, with 7 bases identical to TRBD2. The germline V gene encodes CDR1 SGHAT and CDR2 FQDESV (reference sequence). The V and J ends lost 8 bases and 6 bases, in that order; junction bases with no gene match: 10. This CDR3 is built from 13 residues.